These T cell receptor beta chains were read from a single sample in a study of post-analysis software for immune sequencing data. MiXCR, run by TCRdb on the PCR reads, gives a single entry per CDR3 protein. The repertoire consists of 350,000 to 500,000 distinct CDR3 sequences, with approximately 39% occurring once and the leading ten covering 7.6%. Sequenced: blood. Every receptor here comes from a girl aged 2-10 years with multiple sclerosis. The CDR3 runs from the conserved cysteine through the conserved F or W. The order of the fields is J gene, clone size, D gene, V gene, CDR3 DNA, CDR3 protein. D genes are given only for firm matches. Size is omitted from some rows. Given values are once, few, many or a class for expanded clones.

J: TRBJ1-1
size: -
D: -
V: TRBV29-1
DNA: TGCAGCGCCCCACAATTGGCAGGAACTGAAGCTTTCTTT
CDR3: CSAPQLAGTEAFF

J: TRBJ2-1
size: few
D: -
V: TRBV10-2
DNA: TGCGCCAGCAGTGACCTATACTACAATGAGCAGTTCTTC
CDR3: CASSDLYYNEQFF

J: TRBJ2-1
size: -
D: TRBD1
V: TRBV11-1
DNA: TGTGCCAGCAGCTCTGGACAGGGTGTGAGGGTGGTCGGTGAGCAGTTCTTC
CDR3: CASSSGQGVRVVGEQFF

J: TRBJ1-5
size: -
D: TRBD1
V: TRBV19
DNA: TGTGCCAGCAGGGACAGCGTAGGTTATAGCAATCAGCCCCAGCATTTT
CDR3: CASRDSVGYSNQPQHF

J: TRBJ2-1
size: once
D: TRBD1
V: TRBV5-1
DNA: TGCGCCAGCAGCGCCTGGGACAGGGAAGTTAATGAGCAGTTCTTC
CDR3: CASSAWDREVNEQFF

J: TRBJ1-5
size: -
D: -
V: TRBV7-3
DNA: TGTGCCAGCAGGGGACCCTATCAGCCCCAGCATTTT
CDR3: CASRGPYQPQHF

J: TRBJ1-5
size: -
D: -
V: TRBV18
DNA: TGTGCCAGCTCACTGTGGGGGAGGGGGGCGCAACAGCCCCAGCATTTT
CDR3: CASSLWGRGAQQPQHF

J: TRBJ2-7
size: -
D: TRBD1
V: TRBV7-9
DNA: TGTGCCAGCAGCTCGGGACAGGACTACGAGCAGTACTTC
CDR3: CASSSGQDYEQYF

J: TRBJ2-1
size: -
D: TRBD2
V: TRBV12-3/TRBV12-4
DNA: TGTGCCAGCAGTTTAGTCGTGTTAGCGGGGGACGCGTTCTTC
CDR3: CASSLVVLAGDAFF

J: TRBJ2-7
size: once
D: -
V: TRBV3-1
DNA: TGTGCCAGCAGCCAAGAATCGGGAGACAATGAGCAGTACTTC
CDR3: CASSQESGDNEQYF

J: TRBJ2-7
size: few
D: -
V: TRBV20-1
DNA: TGCAGTGTTTACCCGGCCAGCTACGAGCAGTACTTC
CDR3: CSVYPASYEQYF

J: TRBJ2-7
size: few
D: TRBD1
V: TRBV5-6
DNA: TGTGCCAGCAGCTTGGGCGACAGGGGATCCCCCTACGAGCAGTACTTC
CDR3: CASSLGDRGSPYEQYF

J: TRBJ2-7
size: few
D: -
V: TRBV10-3
DNA: TGTGCCATCAGTGACCGTATCCAACGGTCCTACGAGCAGTACTTC
CDR3: CAISDRIQRSYEQYF

J: TRBJ2-3
size: few
D: -
V: TRBV7-6
DNA: TGTGCCAGCAGTCCGACGCAGGGGCACACAGATACGCAGTATTTT
CDR3: CASSPTQGHTDTQYF

J: TRBJ2-3
size: -
D: -
V: TRBV20-1
DNA: TGCAGTGCTAGAGTCCAAGGAGGCACAGATACGCAGTATTTT
CDR3: CSARVQGGTDTQYF

J: TRBJ1-5
size: -
D: -
V: TRBV2
DNA: TGTGCCAGCAGCCCCTTCACAGGGCCCTATCAGCCCCAGCATTTT
CDR3: CASSPFTGPYQPQHF

J: TRBJ1-5
size: -
D: -
V: TRBV20-1
DNA: TGCAGTGCTAATCGGTTGGAACAGCCCCAGCATTTT
CDR3: CSANRLEQPQHF

J: TRBJ1-2
size: few
D: -
V: TRBV20-1
DNA: TGCAGTGACAAACAGGGTTACTATGGCTACACCTTC
CDR3: CSDKQGYYGYTF

J: TRBJ2-7
size: -
D: TRBD2
V: TRBV14
DNA: TGTGCCAGCAGCCCCCTAGCGGGGGTCGACGAGCAGTACTTC
CDR3: CASSPLAGVDEQYF

J: TRBJ1-1
size: few
D: TRBD1
V: TRBV5-1
DNA: TGCGCCAGCAGCTTTCACAGGGGGCTAGGGGCTGAAGCTTTCTTT
CDR3: CASSFHRGLGAEAFF

J: TRBJ1-2
size: few
D: -
V: TRBV27
DNA: TGTGCCAGCAGCTACCGCAAGACTAACTATGGCTACACCTTC
CDR3: CASSYRKTNYGYTF

J: TRBJ1-2
size: few
D: TRBD1
V: TRBV5-1
DNA: TGCGCCAGCAGCGGAGGACAGGGACTGCTACATGGCTACACCTTC
CDR3: CASSGGQGLLHGYTF

J: TRBJ2-5
size: -
D: -
V: TRBV4-3
DNA: TGCGCCAGCAGCCAAGATAGTCGGGAAGAGACCCAGTACTTC
CDR3: CASSQDSREETQYF

J: TRBJ2-3
size: few
D: -
V: TRBV28
DNA: TGTGCCAGCAGTTTGGTCGGACAAACAGATACGCAGTATTTT
CDR3: CASSLVGQTDTQYF

J: TRBJ2-7
size: few
D: -
V: TRBV20-1
DNA: TGCAGTGCCAGCCGGTCCAGAAGCTCCTACGAGCAGTACTTC
CDR3: CSASRSRSSYEQYF

J: TRBJ2-1
size: few
D: TRBD1
V: TRBV29-1
DNA: TGCAGCGTCGGGACAGGAAACTACAATGAGCAGTTCTTC
CDR3: CSVGTGNYNEQFF

J: TRBJ1-1
size: few
D: -
V: TRBV5-6
DNA: TGTGCCAGCAGCCCGATCACAGGATCTGAAGCTTTCTTT
CDR3: CASSPITGSEAFF

J: TRBJ1-2
size: -
D: -
V: TRBV7-2
DNA: TGTGCCAGCAGCTCCGCCCCCGAGGTTAACTATGGCTACACCTTC
CDR3: CASSSAPEVNYGYTF

J: TRBJ2-7
size: -
D: -
V: TRBV27
DNA: TGTGCCAGCAGTCTCGGGCTGACCTACGAGCAGTACTTC
CDR3: CASSLGLTYEQYF

J: TRBJ2-5
size: few
D: TRBD2
V: TRBV9
DNA: TGTGCCAGCAGTTCTACGACTAGCGGGAGTCTACAAGAGACCCAGTACTTC
CDR3: CASSSTTSGSLQETQYF

J: TRBJ2-2
size: -
D: -
V: TRBV13
DNA: TGTGCCAGCAGCTTAATCTCCGGGGAGCTGTTTTTT
CDR3: CASSLISGELFF

J: TRBJ1-2
size: few
D: -
V: TRBV7-2
DNA: TGTACCAGCAGCTTATTAAAGAGGACAGCGCTAAACTATGGCTACACCTTC
CDR3: CTSSLLKRTALNYGYTF

J: TRBJ2-1
size: -
D: TRBD2
V: TRBV28
DNA: TGTGCCAGCAGTTTCCGGGGACTAGTCTTCTACAATGAGCAGTTCTTC
CDR3: CASSFRGLVFYNEQFF

J: TRBJ2-3
size: -
D: -
V: TRBV7-9
DNA: TGTGCCAGCAGCTCTGGGGGCGAAAATACGCAGTATTTT
CDR3: CASSSGGENTQYF

J: TRBJ1-2
size: few
D: -
V: TRBV29-1
DNA: TGCAGCGTCGCTCAGTCAACCTATGGCTACACCTTC
CDR3: CSVAQSTYGYTF

J: TRBJ1-3
size: -
D: -
V: TRBV27
DNA: TGTGCCAGCAGTCCCACTACCGCCTCTGGAAACACCATATATTTT
CDR3: CASSPTTASGNTIYF

J: TRBJ2-3
size: -
D: TRBD1
V: TRBV7-2
DNA: TGTGCCAGCAGCTTAGCGCGGGCAGGGGGACGGACCACAGATACGCAGTATTTT
CDR3: CASSLARAGGRTTDTQYF

J: TRBJ2-4
size: few
D: -
V: TRBV4-3
DNA: TGCGCCAGCGGCGCGACCGGGAGCTCCAGAAACATTCAGTACTTC
CDR3: CASGATGSSRNIQYF

J: TRBJ2-5
size: -
D: -
V: TRBV5-1
DNA: TGCGCCAGCAGCTTGGGACAGGCAAAAGAGACCCAGTACTTC
CDR3: CASSLGQAKETQYF

J: TRBJ2-1
size: few
D: -
V: TRBV6-5
DNA: TGTGCCAGCAGTCCCATGGGTAGCAGGAACAATGAGCAGTTCTTC
CDR3: CASSPMGSRNNEQFF

J: TRBJ2-7
size: few
D: -
V: TRBV6-1
DNA: TGTGCCGGCCAGGGACCCTCCTCCTACGAGCAGTACTTC
CDR3: CAGQGPSSYEQYF